This T cell receptor beta chain stems from a study of Graves' ophthalmopathy and Graves' hyperthyroidism. CDR3 length: 15 residues. Germline V gene lookup returns CDR1 SGDLS and CDR2 YYNGEE. The V gene lost 7 bases and the J gene lost 0 bases, with 14 bases spanning the gap. In this sample, this clonotype turned up a few times. Its antigen is unidentified. In this cohort, patients with other autoimmune diseases, uncontrolled infections, pregnancy or lactation were excluded. Study results and limitations: For predicting ophthalmopathy progression, the model had approximately 70% sensitivity and approximately 72% specificity.

Amplification of TCR beta CDR3 regions used RNA transcripts. In the first round, RT-PCR was carried out with HTBI primers, and a multiplex PCR formed the second round. TCRdb itself ran the multiplex PCR reads through MiXCR, one entry per CDR3 protein. The sample shows more than 1,000,000 distinct CDR3 sequences, about 36% of them seen only once. The sequence was collected from an adult man with Graves' hyperthyroidism. Source material: peripheral blood or thyroid tissue (not recorded which). The chain joins TRBV9 to TRBJ1-3; no definite D call. CDR3 amino acids: CASGFTMDSGNTIYF. The CDR3 bases are TGTGCCAGCGGGTTTACGATGGACTCTGGAAACACCATATATTTT.